The rows below give T cell receptor beta chains drawn from one sample of a study of blood T cell repertoires in COVID-19. TCRdb's table, derived via immunoSEQ multiplex PCR, lists solely in-frame clones and lacks some. The data contain 200,000 to 250,000 clones, 85% to 90% of them singletons. Input material: PBMCs or T cells enriched from blood (not recorded which). The receptors originated from a woman between 18 and 29 years old in a cohort exposed to, infected with or recovered from COVID-19 (not recorded which). Each CDR3 is given with its conserved first and last residue. The order of the fields is clone size, D gene, V gene, CDR3 length, J gene, CDR3 DNA, CDR3 protein. The D gene is left open where the match is weak. Only some rows state a clone size, as once, few, many or a class for expanded clones.

abundance: .; d_gene: TRBD1; v_gene: TRBV19; len: 15; j_gene: TRBJ2-1; CDR3nt: TGTGCCAGTACAACAGGGGGCTATAAGTACAATGAGCAGTTCTTC; CDR3aa: CASTTGGYKYNEQFF
abundance: once; d_gene: TRBD1; v_gene: TRBV14; len: 16; j_gene: TRBJ2-1; CDR3nt: TGTGCCAGCAGCCCGGACAGGGCAAGCTCCTACAATGAGCAGTTCTTC; CDR3aa: CASSPDRASSYNEQFF
abundance: .; d_gene: TRBD1; v_gene: TRBV19; len: 14; j_gene: TRBJ2-7; CDR3nt: TGTGCCAGTAGTATAGGACAGGGGTCGAACGAGCAGTACTTC; CDR3aa: CASSIGQGSNEQYF
abundance: .; d_gene: TRBD2; v_gene: TRBV9; len: 15; j_gene: TRBJ2-5; CDR3nt: TGTGCCAGCAGCGTAGGTTCACTAGCGGTAGAGACCCAGTACTTC; CDR3aa: CASSVGSLAVETQYF
abundance: .; d_gene: .; v_gene: TRBV3-1/TRBV3-2; len: 19; j_gene: TRBJ1-3; CDR3nt: TGTGCCAGCAGCCAAGAGGGCCGATTGCCTGCTCTTGGAGGAAACACCATATATTTT; CDR3aa: CASSQEGRLPALGGNTIYF
abundance: .; d_gene: TRBD2; v_gene: TRBV7-9; len: 15; j_gene: TRBJ2-1; CDR3nt: TGTGCCAGCAGTGGGCGGGAGGCTGGATCCAATGAGCAGTTCTTC; CDR3aa: CASSGREAGSNEQFF
abundance: few; d_gene: .; v_gene: TRBV18; len: 15; j_gene: TRBJ2-3; CDR3nt: TGTGCCAGCTCACCAACCGGGACAAGCACAGATACGCAGTATTTT; CDR3aa: CASSPTGTSTDTQYF
abundance: .; d_gene: .; v_gene: TRBV7-9; len: 15; j_gene: TRBJ1-1; CDR3nt: TGTGCCAGCAGCTTAGTACCAGGCTCCTGGACTGAAGCTTTCTTT; CDR3aa: CASSLVPGSWTEAFF
abundance: .; d_gene: TRBD1; v_gene: TRBV2; len: 12; j_gene: TRBJ1-2; CDR3nt: TGTGCCAGCAGAGGACAGGGACGAGGCTACACCTTC; CDR3aa: CASRGQGRGYTF
abundance: .; d_gene: TRBD2; v_gene: TRBV5-4; len: 16; j_gene: TRBJ2-3; CDR3nt: TGTGCCAGCAGCCTACGTGCGGGAGGGATCACAGATACGCAGTATTTT; CDR3aa: CASSLRAGGITDTQYF
abundance: .; d_gene: TRBD2; v_gene: TRBV7-2; len: 15; j_gene: TRBJ2-7; CDR3nt: TGTGCCAGCAGCTTAGACGCGGGAGGGTTGTACGAGCAGTACTTC; CDR3aa: CASSLDAGGLYEQYF
abundance: .; d_gene: TRBD2; v_gene: TRBV2; len: 16; j_gene: TRBJ2-7; CDR3nt: TGTGCCAGCAGTGATCTAGCGGGACGAAGTTTGTACGAGCAGTACTTC; CDR3aa: CASSDLAGRSLYEQYF
abundance: .; d_gene: .; v_gene: TRBV4-1; len: 14; j_gene: TRBJ2-5; CDR3nt: TGCGCCAGCAGCCAAGGCTGGGGCGGCGAGACCCAGTACTTC; CDR3aa: CASSQGWGGETQYF
abundance: .; d_gene: TRBD1; v_gene: TRBV5-1; len: 16; j_gene: TRBJ1-1; CDR3nt: TGCGCCAGCAGCTTGGGACAGGGCCTCATGAACACTGAAGCTTTCTTT; CDR3aa: CASSLGQGLMNTEAFF
abundance: .; d_gene: .; v_gene: TRBV3-1/TRBV3-2; len: 16; j_gene: TRBJ2-2; CDR3nt: TGTGCCAGCAGCCAGGCTTTCCTCCCCTCCACCGGGGAGCTGTTTTTT; CDR3aa: CASSQAFLPSTGELFF
abundance: .; d_gene: TRBD1; v_gene: TRBV2; len: 15; j_gene: TRBJ1-3; CDR3nt: TGTGCCAGCAGTCTCGGACAGGGGGGTGGAAACACCATATATTTT; CDR3aa: CASSLGQGGGNTIYF
abundance: .; d_gene: .; v_gene: TRBV27; len: 13; j_gene: TRBJ2-7; CDR3nt: TGTGCCAGCAGTCAAACAGCTTCCTACGAGCAGTACTTC; CDR3aa: CASSQTASYEQYF
abundance: .; d_gene: .; v_gene: TRBV25-1; len: 14; j_gene: TRBJ1-2; CDR3nt: TGTGCCAGCAGGACACATGAGGGCTCGCAAGGCTACACCTTC; CDR3aa: CASRTHEGSQGYTF
abundance: once; d_gene: TRBD2; v_gene: TRBV11-1; len: 15; j_gene: TRBJ2-1; CDR3nt: TGTGCCAGCAGCTCCCGGGAGGGCGGGAACAATGAGCAGTTCTTC; CDR3aa: CASSSREGGNNEQFF
abundance: .; d_gene: .; v_gene: TRBV7-9; len: 15; j_gene: TRBJ1-2; CDR3nt: TGTGCCAGCAGCATCCAGGCAGGGTCGGGCTATGGCTACACCTTC; CDR3aa: CASSIQAGSGYGYTF
abundance: .; d_gene: .; v_gene: TRBV20-1; len: 11; j_gene: TRBJ1-1; CDR3nt: TGCAGTGCTAGGGGGAGCGCTGAAGCTTTCTTT; CDR3aa: CSARGSAEAFF
abundance: .; d_gene: TRBD2; v_gene: TRBV11-2; len: 17; j_gene: TRBJ2-5; CDR3nt: TGTGCCAGCAGCTCCCTGAGGGAAGCGGGGGGCCAAGAGACCCAGTACTTC; CDR3aa: CASSSLREAGGQETQYF
abundance: .; d_gene: .; v_gene: TRBV5-6; len: 15; j_gene: TRBJ2-7; CDR3nt: TGTGCCAGCAGCTTGGACGGACCGGGAGTCTACGAGCAGTACTTC; CDR3aa: CASSLDGPGVYEQYF
abundance: .; d_gene: TRBD1; v_gene: TRBV7-3; len: 16; j_gene: TRBJ1-6; CDR3nt: TGTGCCAGCAGCTTACGTAGCCCAGGGGGTGGTTCACCCCTCCACTTT; CDR3aa: CASSLRSPGGGSPLHF
abundance: .; d_gene: TRBD2; v_gene: TRBV27; len: 14; j_gene: TRBJ2-1; CDR3nt: TGTGCCAGCAGTTCCCCGGGACTAGCGGGTGAGCAGTTCTTC; CDR3aa: CASSSPGLAGEQFF
abundance: .; d_gene: .; v_gene: TRBV18; len: 14; j_gene: TRBJ1-1; CDR3nt: TGTGCCAGCTCACTGGCGCGGGAGATAACTGAAGCTTTCTTT; CDR3aa: CASSLAREITEAFF
abundance: .; d_gene: .; v_gene: TRBV25-1; len: 12; j_gene: TRBJ1-1; CDR3nt: TGTGCCAGCAGGGACAGCAACACTGAAGCTTTCTTT; CDR3aa: CASRDSNTEAFF
abundance: once; d_gene: TRBD1; v_gene: TRBV28; len: 15; j_gene: TRBJ2-7; CDR3nt: TGTGCCAGCTATGCTAGAGAGGACAGGGAGGACGAGCAGTACTTC; CDR3aa: CASYAREDREDEQYF
abundance: .; d_gene: .; v_gene: TRBV11-2; len: 15; j_gene: TRBJ1-6; CDR3nt: TGTGCCAGCAGCTCCCCTAGCGGGCTTGGATCACCCCTCCACTTT; CDR3aa: CASSSPSGLGSPLHF
abundance: .; d_gene: TRBD2; v_gene: TRBV7-9; len: 17; j_gene: TRBJ2-5; CDR3nt: TGTGCCAGCAGTCCCGGGACTAGCGGGAGTGTTCAAGAGACCCAGTACTTC; CDR3aa: CASSPGTSGSVQETQYF
abundance: .; d_gene: TRBD2; v_gene: TRBV10-1; len: 16; j_gene: TRBJ2-5; CDR3nt: TGCGCCAGCAGTGAGTCTCTAGCGGGACCGCAAGAGACCCAGTACTTC; CDR3aa: CASSESLAGPQETQYF
abundance: once; d_gene: .; v_gene: TRBV12-3/TRBV12-4; len: 13; j_gene: TRBJ1-2; CDR3nt: TGTGCCAGCAGCCCGACAGGATATTATGGCTACACCTTC; CDR3aa: CASSPTGYYGYTF
abundance: .; d_gene: .; v_gene: TRBV6-5; len: 14; j_gene: TRBJ1-1; CDR3nt: TGTGCCAGCAGTTACTCGATTTTCGGCACTGAAGCTTTCTTT; CDR3aa: CASSYSIFGTEAFF
abundance: .; d_gene: TRBD1; v_gene: TRBV19; len: 15; j_gene: TRBJ1-5; CDR3nt: TGTGCCAGTAGTGGGACGGACAGGGGGCATCAGCCCCAGCATTTT; CDR3aa: CASSGTDRGHQPQHF
abundance: .; d_gene: TRBD2; v_gene: TRBV9; len: 17; j_gene: TRBJ2-7; CDR3nt: TGTGCCAGCAGCGTAGCCGCGACTAGCGGGAGGGCCTACGAGCAGTACTTC; CDR3aa: CASSVAATSGRAYEQYF
abundance: .; d_gene: TRBD2; v_gene: TRBV4-2; len: 19; j_gene: TRBJ2-7; CDR3nt: TGTGCCAGCAGCCAAGCAGGGGGACTAGCGGCCATATTCTCCTACGAGCAGTACTTC; CDR3aa: CASSQAGGLAAIFSYEQYF
abundance: .; d_gene: .; v_gene: TRBV19; len: 14; j_gene: TRBJ2-2; CDR3nt: TGTGCCAGTAGTATTAGAATCGGGGCCGGGGAGCTGTTTTTT; CDR3aa: CASSIRIGAGELFF
abundance: .; d_gene: .; v_gene: TRBV19; len: 16; j_gene: TRBJ2-1; CDR3nt: TGTGCCAGTAGTATAAGCGGGTCAACGTCTTACAATGAGCAGTTCTTC; CDR3aa: CASSISGSTSYNEQFF